This T cell receptor beta chain was sequenced for a study of blood T cell repertoires in COVID-19. Whole-study context: From the United States, Italy and Spain came samples of acute and convalescent COVID-19.

In the original analysis: Amplifying reference gene primers gave estimates of nucleated cell counts. Clones were read by immunoSEQ multiplex PCR, and TCRdb kept only the in-frame ones, dropping some. V, J and clone size were drawn from that table, and D and trimming were deduced from the DNA. Of about 220,000 clones in the sample, roughly 90% were seen once. V shed 0 bases and J shed 6 bases, with 12 bases lying between them. Germline V gives CDR1 LGHDT, CDR2 YNNKEL (reference sequence). The CDR3 spans 16 residues. This clone was counted only a few times. Before being deemed recovered, Cohort 3 donors had two negative PCRs, clearance, or symptom resolution.

This chain joins TRBV3-1 (or the pseudogene TRBV3-2) and TRBJ1-6, with unresolved D. Sequencing was carried out using PBMCs or T cells enriched from blood (not recorded which). The source of this sequence is a woman in her 30s who had recovered from COVID-19. The CDR3 nucleotides read TGTGCCAGCAGCCAAGATATCGGGATTGGTAATTCACCCCTCCACTTT. It is translated as CASSQDIGIGNSPLHF.